This T cell receptor beta chain was observed in a study of blood T cell repertoires in COVID-19. TCRdb keeps only in-frame clones here, not all; method: immunoSEQ multiplex PCR. The sample consists of approximately 300,000 clones, 90% of them appearing once. Germline V gives CDR1 SGHNT, CDR2 YENEEA. V dropped 2 bases and J dropped 4 bases, with 17 bases sitting between them. The CDR3 has 17 residues. The receptor was isolated from a woman between 18 and 29 years old with acute COVID-19. Input material: PBMCs or T cells enriched from blood (not recorded which). The chain carries TRBV11-3 and TRBJ2-2, with D possibly being TRBD2 (6 bases). This chain's CDR3 is CASSLSGWDQATGELFF. The CDR3, as DNA: TGTGCCAGCAGCTTAAGCGGGTGGGACCAGGCCACCGGGGAGCTGTTTTTT.